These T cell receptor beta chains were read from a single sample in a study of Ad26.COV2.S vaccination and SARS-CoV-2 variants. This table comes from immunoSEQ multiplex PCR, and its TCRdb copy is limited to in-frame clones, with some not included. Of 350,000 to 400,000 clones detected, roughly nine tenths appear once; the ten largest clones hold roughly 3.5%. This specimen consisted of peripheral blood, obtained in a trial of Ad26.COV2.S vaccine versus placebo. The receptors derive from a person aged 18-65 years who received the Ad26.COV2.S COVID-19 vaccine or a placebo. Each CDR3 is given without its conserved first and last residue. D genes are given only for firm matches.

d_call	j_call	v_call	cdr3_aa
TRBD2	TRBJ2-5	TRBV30	AWSLSSGGARETQY
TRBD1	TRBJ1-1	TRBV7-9	ASSSPTTGRTEAF
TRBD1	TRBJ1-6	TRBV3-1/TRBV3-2	ASSPSPGTVNSPLH
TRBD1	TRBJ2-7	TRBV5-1	ASSLGTGGAYEQY
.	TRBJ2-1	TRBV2	ASSEWDEQF
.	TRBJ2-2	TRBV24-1	ATSDLSGSSTGELF
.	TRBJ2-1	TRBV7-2	ASSLLRGLEKNEQF
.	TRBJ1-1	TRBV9	ASSGGWGLGTEAF
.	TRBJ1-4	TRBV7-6	ASSLALGGLDEKLF
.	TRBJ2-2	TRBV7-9	ASSLVGAGNTGELF
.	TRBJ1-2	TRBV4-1	ASSHPGAGIYGYT
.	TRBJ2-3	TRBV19	ASSGQGGYTQY
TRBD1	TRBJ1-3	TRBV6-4	AGGDRICSTIY
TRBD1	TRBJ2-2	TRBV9	ASSGITGGAGTGELF
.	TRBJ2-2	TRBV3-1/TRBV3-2	ASSQDRLSGAYGTGELF
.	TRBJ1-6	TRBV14	ASSLPVGGASPLH
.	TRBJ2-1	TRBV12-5	ASGSRSRDEQF
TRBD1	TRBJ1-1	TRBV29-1	SGGQTSTEAF
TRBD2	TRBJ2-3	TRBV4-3	ASSQDSRTSGGATDTQY
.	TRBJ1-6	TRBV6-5	ASSYSLGKGNSPLH
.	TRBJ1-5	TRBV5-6	ASSLEPGQPQH
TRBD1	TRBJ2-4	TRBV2	ASVGQGNIQY
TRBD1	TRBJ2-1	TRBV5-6	ASSLDVGTGWNEQF
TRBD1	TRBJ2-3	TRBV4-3	ASSHGNRGDTQY
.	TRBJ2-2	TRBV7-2	ASSREHSQGGELF
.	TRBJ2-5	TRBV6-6	ASSQQGGAQY
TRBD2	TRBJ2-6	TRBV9	ASSATSGPSGANVLT
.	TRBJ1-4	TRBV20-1	SASGGGFEKLF
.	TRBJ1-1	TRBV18	ASSPTVGTEAF
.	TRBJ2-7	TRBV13	ASSLIRNPYEQY
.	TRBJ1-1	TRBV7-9	ASSGGIRGTEAF
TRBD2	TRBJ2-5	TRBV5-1	ASTGTSGGTLETQY
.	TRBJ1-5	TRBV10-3	ASGGVKDQPQH
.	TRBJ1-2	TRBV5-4	ASSLAARASYGYT
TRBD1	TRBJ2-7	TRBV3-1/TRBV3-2	ASSRRTGGHYEQY
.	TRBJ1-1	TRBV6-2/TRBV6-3	ASSYRRGGWGTEAF
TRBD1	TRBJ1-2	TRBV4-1	ASSQELGTDGNT